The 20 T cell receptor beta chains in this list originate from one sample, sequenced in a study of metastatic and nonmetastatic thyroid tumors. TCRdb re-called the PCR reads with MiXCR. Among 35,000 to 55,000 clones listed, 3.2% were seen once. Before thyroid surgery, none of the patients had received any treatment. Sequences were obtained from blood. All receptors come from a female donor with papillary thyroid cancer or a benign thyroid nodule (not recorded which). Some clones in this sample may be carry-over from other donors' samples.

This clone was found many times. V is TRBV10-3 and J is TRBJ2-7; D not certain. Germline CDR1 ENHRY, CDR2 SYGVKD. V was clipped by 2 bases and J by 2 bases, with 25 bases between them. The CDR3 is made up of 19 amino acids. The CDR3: CAISEPQSQEKRSPYEQYF. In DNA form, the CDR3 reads TGTGCCATCAGTGAGCCTCAAAGCCAGGAAAAAAGATCCCCCTACGAGCAGTACTTC.

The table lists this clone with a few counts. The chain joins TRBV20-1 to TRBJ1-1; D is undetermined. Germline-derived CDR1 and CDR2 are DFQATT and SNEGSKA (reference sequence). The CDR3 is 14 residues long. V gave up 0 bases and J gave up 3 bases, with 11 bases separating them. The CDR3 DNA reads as TGCAGTGCTAGAGATACGGGTAAAGACACTGAAGCTTTCTTT. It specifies CSARDTGKDTEAFF.

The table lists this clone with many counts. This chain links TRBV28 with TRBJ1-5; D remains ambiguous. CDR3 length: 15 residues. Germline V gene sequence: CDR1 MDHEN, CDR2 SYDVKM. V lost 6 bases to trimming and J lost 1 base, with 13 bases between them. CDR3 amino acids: CASSQSLRSNQPQHF. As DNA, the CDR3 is TGTGCCAGCAGCCAATCTCTAAGGAGCAATCAGCCCCAGCATTTT.

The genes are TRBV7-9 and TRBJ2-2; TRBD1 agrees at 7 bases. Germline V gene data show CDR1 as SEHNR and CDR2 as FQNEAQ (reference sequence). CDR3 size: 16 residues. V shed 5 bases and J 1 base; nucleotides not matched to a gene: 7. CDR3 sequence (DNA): TGTGCCAGCAGCCGTGAGTGGACAGGGAACACCGGGGAGCTGTTTTTT. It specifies CASSREWTGNTGELFF.

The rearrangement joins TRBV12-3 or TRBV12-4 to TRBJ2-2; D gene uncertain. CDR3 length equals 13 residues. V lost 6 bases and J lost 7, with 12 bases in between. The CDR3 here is CASSLTALGELFF. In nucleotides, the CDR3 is TGTGCCAGCAGCCTTACGGCTCTCGGGGAGCTGTTTTTT.

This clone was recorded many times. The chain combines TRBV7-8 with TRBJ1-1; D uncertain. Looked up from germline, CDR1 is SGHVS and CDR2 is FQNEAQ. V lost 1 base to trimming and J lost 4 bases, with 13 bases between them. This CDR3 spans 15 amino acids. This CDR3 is CASSLGVSRGTEAFF. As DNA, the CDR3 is TGTGCCAGCAGCTTAGGGGTCTCCCGGGGCACTGAAGCTTTCTTT.

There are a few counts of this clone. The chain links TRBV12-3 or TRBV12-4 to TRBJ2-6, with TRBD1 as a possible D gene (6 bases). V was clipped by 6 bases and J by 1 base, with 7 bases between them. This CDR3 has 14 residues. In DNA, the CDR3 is TGTGCCAGCAGAACAGGGTCTGGGGCCAACGTCCTGACTTTC. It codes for CASRTGSGANVLTF.

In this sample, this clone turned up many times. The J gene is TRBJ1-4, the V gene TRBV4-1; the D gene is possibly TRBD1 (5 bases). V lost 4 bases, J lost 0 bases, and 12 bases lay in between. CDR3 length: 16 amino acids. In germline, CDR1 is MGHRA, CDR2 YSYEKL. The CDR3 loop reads CASSPRPGATNEKLFF. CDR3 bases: TGCGCCAGCAGCCCCCGGCCGGGGGCAACTAATGAAAAACTGTTTTTT.

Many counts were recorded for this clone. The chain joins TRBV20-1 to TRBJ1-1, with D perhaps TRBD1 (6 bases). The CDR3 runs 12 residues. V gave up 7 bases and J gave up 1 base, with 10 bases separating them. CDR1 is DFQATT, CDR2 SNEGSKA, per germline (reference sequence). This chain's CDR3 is CSVQGRNTEAFF. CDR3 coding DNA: TGCAGTGTACAGGGCAGGAACACTGAAGCTTTCTTT.

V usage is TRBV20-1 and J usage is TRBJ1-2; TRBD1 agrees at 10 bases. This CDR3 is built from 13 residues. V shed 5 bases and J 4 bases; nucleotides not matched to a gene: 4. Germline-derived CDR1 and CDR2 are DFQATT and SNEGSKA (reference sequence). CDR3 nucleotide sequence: TGCAGTGCTGACGGACAGGGGGGCTATGGCTACACCTTC. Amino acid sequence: CSADGQGGYGYTF.

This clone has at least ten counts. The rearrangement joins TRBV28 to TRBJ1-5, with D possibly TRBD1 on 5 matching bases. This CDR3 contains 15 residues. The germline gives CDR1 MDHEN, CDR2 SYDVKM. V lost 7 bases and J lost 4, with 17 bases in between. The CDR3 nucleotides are TGTGCCAGCACGCGTAACAGGAATTTAAATCAGCCCCAGCATTTT. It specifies CASTRNRNLNQPQHF.

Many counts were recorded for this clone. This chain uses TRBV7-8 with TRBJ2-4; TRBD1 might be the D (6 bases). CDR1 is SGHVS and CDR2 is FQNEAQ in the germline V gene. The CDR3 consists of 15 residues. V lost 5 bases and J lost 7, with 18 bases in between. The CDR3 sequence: CASSPRTDPMNIQYF. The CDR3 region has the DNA TGTGCCAGCAGCCCCAGGACAGACCCAATGAACATTCAGTACTTC.

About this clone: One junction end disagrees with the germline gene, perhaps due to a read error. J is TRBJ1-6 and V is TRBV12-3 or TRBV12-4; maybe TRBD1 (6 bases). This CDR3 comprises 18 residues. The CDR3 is CASNLVLGQNSYNSPLHF. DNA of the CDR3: TGTGCCAGCAATTTAGTCCTCGGACAGAACTCGTATAATTCACCCCTCCACTTT.

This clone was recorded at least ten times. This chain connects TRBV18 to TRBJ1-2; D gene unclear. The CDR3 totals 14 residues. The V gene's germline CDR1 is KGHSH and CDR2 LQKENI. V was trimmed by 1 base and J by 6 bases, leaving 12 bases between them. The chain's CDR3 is CASSPQGETNGYTF. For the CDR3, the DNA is TGTGCCAGCTCACCACAGGGCGAAACAAATGGCTACACCTTC.

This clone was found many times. CDR3: CASNLRGQVEVHEQYF. The CDR3 coding sequence is TGTGCCAGCAACCTCCGTGGGCAGGTTGAAGTCCACGAGCAGTACTTC. The chain is built from TRBV6-4 and TRBJ2-7; no reliable D call. This CDR3 region has 16 residues. Per germline, CDR1 MRHNA and CDR2 SNTAGT. Trimming pared 7 bases from V and 5 bases from J, leaving 24 bases between.

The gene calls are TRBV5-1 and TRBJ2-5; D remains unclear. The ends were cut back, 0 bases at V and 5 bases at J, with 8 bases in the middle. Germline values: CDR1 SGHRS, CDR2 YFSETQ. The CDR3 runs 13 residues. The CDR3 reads CASSLDVLETQYF. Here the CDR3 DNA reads TGCGCCAGCAGCTTGGATGTTTTGGAGACCCAGTACTTC. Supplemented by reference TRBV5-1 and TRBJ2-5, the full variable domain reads KAGVTQTPRYLIKTRGQQVTLSCSPISGHRSVSWYQQTPGQGLQFLFEYFSETQRNKGNFPGRFSGRQFSNSRSEMNVSTLELGDSALYLCASSLDVLETQYFGPGTRLLVL.

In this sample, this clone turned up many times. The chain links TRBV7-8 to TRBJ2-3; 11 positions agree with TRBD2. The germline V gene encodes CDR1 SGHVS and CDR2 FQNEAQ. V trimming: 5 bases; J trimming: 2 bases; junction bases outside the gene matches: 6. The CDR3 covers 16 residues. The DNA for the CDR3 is TGTGCCAGCAGCATAACTAGCGGGAGACACACAGATACGCAGTATTTT. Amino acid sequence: CASSITSGRHTDTQYF.

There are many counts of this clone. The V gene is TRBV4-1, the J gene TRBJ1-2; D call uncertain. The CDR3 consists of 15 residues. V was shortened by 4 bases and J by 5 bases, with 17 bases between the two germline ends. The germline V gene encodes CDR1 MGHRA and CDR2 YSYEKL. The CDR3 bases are TGCGCCAGCAGCCCACTCGGCGGGATAGGGTATGGCTACACCTTC. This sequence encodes CASSPLGGIGYGYTF.

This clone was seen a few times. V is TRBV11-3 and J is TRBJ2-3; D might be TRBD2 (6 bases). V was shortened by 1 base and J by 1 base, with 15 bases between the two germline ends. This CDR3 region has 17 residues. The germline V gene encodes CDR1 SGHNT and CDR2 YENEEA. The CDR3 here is CASSLGMYGEGTDTQYF. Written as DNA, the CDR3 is TGTGCCAGCAGCTTAGGAATGTATGGGGAGGGCACAGATACGCAGTATTTT.

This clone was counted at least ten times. CDR3 sequence reads: CSVRRLAGDNEQFF. CDR3 bases: TGCAGCGTTCGAAGACTAGCGGGAGACAATGAGCAGTTCTTC. The chain is built from TRBV29-1 and TRBJ2-1; the match to TRBD2 covers 12 bases. J lost 5 bases, V lost 5 bases, and 4 bases had no gene match. The CDR3 extends over 14 amino acids. Germline lookup yields CDR1 SQVTM and CDR2 ANQGSEA.